One sample yielded the 12 T cell receptor beta chains listed below, sequenced in a study of blood T cell repertoires in COVID-19. The data were produced by immunoSEQ multiplex PCR, yet TCRdb's version contains in-frame clones alone and is incomplete. The sample consists of 60,000 to 85,000 clones, roughly 87% of them appearing once. The sample consisted of peripheral blood. These receptors all stem from a woman aged 45-65 years with COVID-19, enrolled during active disease.

The rearrangement uses TRBV6-5 and TRBJ1-2; D may be TRBD1 (6 bases). V lost 6 bases to trimming and J lost 6 bases, with 8 bases between them. Germline values: CDR1 MNHEY, CDR2 SVGAGI. The CDR3 loop spans 11 amino acids. The CDR3 loop is CASRHRDGYTF. DNA for the CDR3: TGTGCCAGCAGGCACAGGGATGGCTACACCTTC.

J is TRBJ1-1 and V is TRBV29-1, with D maybe TRBD1 (6 bases). Germline V gene sequence: CDR1 SQVTM, CDR2 ANQGSEA. Trimming removed 6 bases from V and 5 bases from J, with 7 bases in between. The CDR3 spans 10 residues. CDR3 DNA sequence: TGCAGCGTCGGGACAACTGAAGCTTTCTTT. Translated, it gives CSVGTTEAFF.

V is TRBV6-2 or TRBV6-3 and J is TRBJ2-5; 11 positions agree with TRBD2. The CDR3 runs to 15 residues. Germline lookup yields CDR1 MNHEY and CDR2 SVGEGT. Trimming took 5 bases from V and 4 from J; bases not matched to a gene: 6. CDR3 coding DNA: TGTGCCAGCAGTCGACTAGCGGGGCACGTAGAGACCCAGTACTTC. Translation: CASSRLAGHVETQYF.

V usage is TRBV19 and J usage is TRBJ1-1; D gene ambiguous. V shed 3 bases and J shed 5 bases, with 10 bases lying between them. CDR3 length: 13 residues. CDR1 and CDR2 from the germline V gene are LNHDA and SQIVND (reference sequence). As DNA, the CDR3 is TGTGCCAGTAGTATCTCTATAAGAACTGAAGCTTTCTTT. This gives the protein CASSISIRTEAFF.

V is TRBV9 and J is TRBJ2-2, with 9 bases aligning to TRBD1. V lost 3 bases and J lost 1; bases outside the gene matches: 16. The CDR3 is 20 amino acids. The germline gives CDR1 SGDLS, CDR2 YYNGEE. Here the CDR3 reads CASSAHPGQGSRMNTGELFF. The CDR3 coding sequence is TGTGCCAGCAGCGCCCACCCGGGACAGGGCTCCCGAATGAACACCGGGGAGCTGTTTTTT. Full variable domain (rest looked up from reference TRBV9 and TRBJ2-2): DSGVTQTPKHLITATGQRVTLRCSPRSGDLSVYWYQQSLDQGLQFLIQYYNGEERAKGNILERFSAQQFPDLHSELNLSSLELGDSALYFCASSAHPGQGSRMNTGELFFGEGSRLTVL.

V usage is TRBV4-1 and J usage is TRBJ1-3; tentatively, D is TRBD1 (5 bases). The CDR3 totals 17 residues. The V end was cut by 0 bases, the J end by 3 bases, with 15 bases between. CDR1 is MGHRA, CDR2 YSYEKL, per germline. The CDR3 DNA is TGCGCCAGCAGCCAAGAAATGGCAGGGTCATTTGGAAACACCATATATTTT. It yields the protein CASSQEMAGSFGNTIYF.

The CDR3 nucleotides read TGTGCCAGCAGCCGGGTAGCGGGAGAGGGCGAGCAGTACTTC. Translated, it gives CASSRVAGEGEQYF. The genes are TRBV14 and TRBJ2-7; 9 nucleotides line up with TRBD2. There are 14 residues in the CDR3. Germline V gene data show CDR1 as SGHDN and CDR2 as FVKESK. Trimming at V came to 4 bases and at J to 6 bases, leaving 7 bases not matched to a gene.

The chain links TRBV4-1 to TRBJ2-7; 8 positions agree with TRBD2. This CDR3 is built from 13 residues. Germline trimming cut 8 bases from V and 4 bases from J; bases unmatched to any gene: 7. Germline V gives CDR1 MGHRA, CDR2 YSYEKL. The CDR3 DNA sequence: TGCGCCAGCGGTTGGGCGGGGGGTTACGAGCAGTACTTC. This encodes CASGWAGGYEQYF.

J is TRBJ2-3 and V is TRBV10-2; TRBD2 aligns across 7 bases. Germline-derived CDR1 and CDR2 are WSHSY and SAAADI. J was trimmed by 2 bases and V by 10 bases; bases with no gene match: 12. The CDR3 spans 15 residues. For the CDR3, the DNA is TGCGCCACCCGAAACCCGGGACTACCCACAGATACGCAGTATTTT. It translates to CATRNPGLPTDTQYF.

The V gene is TRBV9, the J gene TRBJ2-5, with D possibly matching TRBD2 (7 bases). Trimming left V 4 bases short and J 4 bases short, with 17 bases between. There are 15 residues in the CDR3. The V gene's germline CDR1 is SGDLS and CDR2 YYNGEE. The CDR3 sequence is CASSPGLPRGETQYF. The DNA for the CDR3 is TGTGCCAGCAGCCCGGGACTACCCAGGGGAGAGACCCAGTACTTC.

The chain employs TRBV2 and TRBJ2-7, with D unresolved. The V gene lost 3 bases and the J gene lost 3 bases, with 12 bases spanning the gap. The CDR3 spans 14 residues. Germline values: CDR1 SNHLY, CDR2 FYNNEI. The CDR3 region has the DNA TGTGCCAGCAGTGAGGAAGGAGTGTTCTACGAGCAGTACTTC. Protein product: CASSEEGVFYEQYF.

This sequence joins TRBV7-8 and TRBJ1-5, with TRBD1 as a possible D gene (5 bases). Trimming removed 6 bases from V and 5 bases from J, with 11 bases in between. The CDR3 is 13 residues long. Germline V gene lookup returns CDR1 SGHVS and CDR2 FQNEAQ. This CDR3 is CASSTGSYQPQHF. The CDR3 DNA is TGTGCCAGCAGTACAGGTTCCTATCAGCCCCAGCATTTT.